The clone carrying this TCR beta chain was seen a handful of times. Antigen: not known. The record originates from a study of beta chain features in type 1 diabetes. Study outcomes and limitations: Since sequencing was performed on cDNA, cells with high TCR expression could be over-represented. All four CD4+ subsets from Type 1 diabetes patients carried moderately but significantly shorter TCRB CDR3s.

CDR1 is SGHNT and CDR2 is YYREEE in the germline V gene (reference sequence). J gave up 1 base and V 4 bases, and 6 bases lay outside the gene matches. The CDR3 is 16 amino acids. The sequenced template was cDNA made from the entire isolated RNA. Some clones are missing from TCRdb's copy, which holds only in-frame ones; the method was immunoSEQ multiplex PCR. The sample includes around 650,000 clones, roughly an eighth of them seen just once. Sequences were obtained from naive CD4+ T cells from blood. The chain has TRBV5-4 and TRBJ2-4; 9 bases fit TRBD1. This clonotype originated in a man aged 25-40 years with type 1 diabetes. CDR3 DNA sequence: TGTGCCAGCAGCGAGGGACAGGGTAGGGCCAAAAACATTCAGTACTTC. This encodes CASSEGQGRAKNIQYF.